These T cell receptor beta chains were read from a single sample in a study of quantifying T cell responses using KT2 cells. Each CDR3 protein is one row after TCRdb ran MiXCR on the UMI-ligation and nested PCR reads. The sample lists approximately 43,000 distinct CDR3 sequences, about 18% seen once, with less than 45% in the top ten. The sample taken for sequencing was PBMCs spiked with cells of the T cell clone KT2. The receptors stem from a human donor. The CDR3 runs from the conserved cysteine through the conserved F or W. D genes are given only for firm matches. Where a row states a size, it is once, few, many or the class of an expanded clone; other rows omit it.

V gene	D gene	J gene	clone size	CDR3 DNA	CDR3 protein
TRBV28	TRBD1	TRBJ1-2	many	TGTGCCAGCAGCACACCACAGGGGGCCCGCCAGCATGGCTACACCTTC	CASSTPQGARQHGYTF
TRBV6-2/TRBV6-3	TRBD2	TRBJ2-2	few	TGTGCCAGCAGTTACCAGGCGGGAGGGCTTACCGGGGAGCTGTTTTTT	CASSYQAGGLTGELFF
TRBV6-2/TRBV6-3	TRBD2	TRBJ2-5	NA	TGTGCCAGCAGTCCCGGGACTAGCGAGGTCAAGACCCAGTACTTC	CASSPGTSEVKTQYF
TRBV12-3/TRBV12-4	TRBD2	TRBJ2-7	many	TGTGCCAGCAGCCGGGGGGGGGATTCCTACGAGCAGTACTTC	CASSRGGDSYEQYF
TRBV12-3/TRBV12-4	TRBD1	TRBJ2-2	few	TGTGCCAGGTGGAGGACAGGGTTGAGCGGGGAGCTGTTTTTT	CARWRTGLSGELFF
TRBV19	TRBD2	TRBJ2-7	NA	TGTGCCAGTATTATTGGCGGGGGTGCCTACGAGCAGTACTTC	CASIIGGGAYEQYF
TRBV12-3/TRBV12-4	NA	TRBJ1-5	many	TGTGCCAGCAGTTTGGGGGGTGGGCAGCCCCAGCATTTT	CASSLGGGQPQHF
TRBV25-1	TRBD1	TRBJ2-6	few	TGTGCCAGCAGTTCACATTATGGACAGGGGGCATCGTTCGGGGCCAACGTCCTGACTTTC	CASSSHYGQGASFGANVLTF
TRBV20-1	NA	TRBJ2-3	NA	TGCAGTGCTAGCCCATACACAGATACGCAGTATTTT	CSASPYTDTQYF
TRBV12-3/TRBV12-4	NA	TRBJ1-3	NA	TGTGCCAGCAGTTCCGCGGGGGGATTTGGAAACACCATATATTTT	CASSSAGGFGNTIYF
TRBV20-1	TRBD1	TRBJ1-5	few	TGCAGTGCGAGAAGACAGGGTTCTATTAGCAATCAGCCCCAGCATTTT	CSARRQGSISNQPQHF
TRBV29-1	TRBD2	TRBJ2-7	medium-sized	TGCAGCGTGCGACTAGCGGGCTCCGAGAGCGAGCAGTACTTC	CSVRLAGSESEQYF
TRBV27	NA	TRBJ2-7	NA	TGTGCCAGCAGTTTATCCGGGGGATACGAGCAGTACTTC	CASSLSGGYEQYF
TRBV9	NA	TRBJ2-1	NA	TGTGCCAGCAGCGATGGATCGACTGTCAACTCCTACAATGAGCAGTTCTTC	CASSDGSTVNSYNEQFF
TRBV15	NA	TRBJ1-6	NA	TGTGCCACCAGCAGAGGGGATGGGGATTCACCCCTCCACTTT	CATSRGDGDSPLHF